The rows below give T cell receptor beta chains drawn from one sample of a study of shared clonotypes between healthy human individuals. Produced via immunoSEQ multiplex PCR; TCRdb's table is partial and in-frame only. Among some 2 million clones listed, approximately 95% were seen once. Sequenced: naive CD8+ T cells sorted from blood. These TCRs come from a young man in good health. Both conserved end residues are part of each CDR3. The D gene is left open where the match is weak. Size tells how often a clone was seen (once, few, many) or the class of an expanded clone, and some rows leave it out.

len | abundance | j_gene | v_gene | d_gene | CDR3aa | CDR3nt
15 | . | TRBJ1-5 | TRBV27 | . | CASSLSWGAYQPQHF | TGTGCCAGCAGTTTATCGTGGGGGGCCTATCAGCCCCAGCATTTT
16 | . | TRBJ2-7 | TRBV28 | TRBD1 | CASSSLGTGGPYEQYF | TGTGCCAGCAGTTCCCTCGGGACAGGGGGCCCCTACGAGCAGTACTTC
16 | . | TRBJ2-7 | TRBV4-3 | TRBD2 | CASSQDFAGGPDEQYF | TGCGCCAGCAGCCAAGATTTTGCGGGAGGGCCTGACGAGCAGTACTTC
12 | . | TRBJ2-7 | TRBV10-3 | TRBD1 | CAIRTGSYEQYF | TGTGCCATTCGGACAGGGTCCTACGAGCAGTACTTC
17 | . | TRBJ1-2 | TRBV7-9 | TRBD1 | CASSSREQGAISYGYTF | TGTGCCAGCAGCTCCCGGGAACAGGGGGCGATTAGCTATGGCTACACCTTC
15 | . | TRBJ1-6 | TRBV28 | TRBD1 | CASSLVGTGYSPLHF | TGTGCCAGCAGTTTGGTCGGGACAGGGTATTCACCCCTCCACTTT
16 | . | TRBJ1-3 | TRBV25-1 | . | CASSEDTISSGNTIYF | TGTGCCAGCAGTGAGGACACAATAAGCTCTGGAAACACCATATATTTT
15 | . | TRBJ1-2 | TRBV13 | . | CASSSGGSQFYGYTF | TGTGCCAGCAGCTCCGGCGGTAGCCAGTTCTATGGCTACACCTTC
14 | . | TRBJ2-7 | TRBV5-4 | TRBD2 | CASSLASGSYEQYF | TGTGCCAGCAGCTTGGCTAGCGGATCCTACGAGCAGTACTTC
14 | . | TRBJ2-3 | TRBV10-3 | . | CAISAVGDTDTQYF | TGTGCCATCAGTGCGGTGGGGGACACAGATACGCAGTATTTT
14 | . | TRBJ2-6 | TRBV4-1 | . | CASSPISGANVLTF | TGCGCCAGCAGCCCGATATCTGGGGCCAACGTCCTGACTTTC
15 | . | TRBJ2-2 | TRBV4-3 | . | CASSQAPGFTGELFF | TGCGCCAGCAGCCAAGCCCCGGGATTCACCGGGGAGCTGTTTTTT
16 | . | TRBJ1-2 | TRBV5-5 | . | CASSPGQGQTSYGYTF | TGTGCCAGCAGCCCGGGGCAGGGCCAAACTTCATATGGCTACACCTTC
11 | . | TRBJ2-1 | TRBV7-2 | . | CASSFTNEQFF | TGTGCCAGCAGCTTCACGAATGAGCAGTTCTTC
15 | . | TRBJ2-3 | TRBV29-1 | TRBD2 | CSVLRRGGTKDTQYF | TGCAGCGTATTGAGGCGGGGGGGGACGAAAGATACGCAGTATTTT
15 | . | TRBJ2-1 | TRBV4-1 | . | CASSRSVGGLDEQFF | TGCGCCAGCAGCCGATCAGTGGGGGGCCTCGATGAGCAGTTCTTC
13 | . | TRBJ1-1 | TRBV30 | . | CAWSGGLDTEAFF | TGTGCCTGGAGTGGGGGGTTGGACACTGAAGCTTTCTTT
13 | once | TRBJ2-1 | TRBV30 | . | CAWSTGLNNEQFF | TGTGCCTGGAGTACGGGTCTAAACAATGAGCAGTTCTTC
15 | . | TRBJ2-7 | TRBV7-2 | TRBD2 | CASSLGGGGDTEQYF | TGTGCCAGCAGCTTAGGGGGCGGGGGAGATACCGAGCAGTACTTC
15 | . | TRBJ2-7 | TRBV4-1 | . | CASSQDWNGDYEQYF | TGCGCCAGCAGCCAAGACTGGAACGGGGACTACGAGCAGTACTTC